A single T cell receptor beta chain is shown here with its context. Its antigen is undetermined. This PCR relied on a set of 60 Vbeta primers and 13 Jbeta primers. Produced via immunoSEQ multiplex PCR; TCRdb's table is partial and in-frame only. The sample holds 85,000 to 100,000 clones, about four fifths seen once. This sample is part of a study of cytomegalovirus exposure and HLA in healthy donors. Germline V gene sequence: CDR1 MNHEY, CDR2 SMNVEV (reference sequence). This CDR3 contains 15 residues. Trimming shortened V by 4 bases and J by 0 bases, and 13 bases separated the two germline ends. Whole-study results and caveats: Reportedly, diagnosis of cytomegalovirus status by the classifier showed high specificity and sensitivity. Rare sequences made up most TCRs, while some public TCRs were found in many donors. It was taken for granted in presence/absence analyses that sequencing depth across donors was roughly uniform. Listed as cytomegalovirus-associated were 150 or so TCR beta chains.

The sample consisted of PBMCs. The TCR sequence derives from a woman between 18 and 30 years old in good health and CMV-seropositive. J is TRBJ2-7 and V is TRBV27, with D maybe TRBD2 (6 bases). The CDR3 protein is CASSSPGENSYEQYF. In DNA form, the CDR3 reads TGTGCCAGCAGTTCCCCGGGGGAAAACTCCTACGAGCAGTACTTC.